This entry features one T cell receptor beta chain sequence. This entry belongs to a study of blood T cell repertoires in COVID-19. Study details: The origin of the acute and convalescent COVID-19 samples was the United States, Italy and Spain.

The V and J ends lost 2 bases and 0 bases respectively, with 10 bases between them. Germline V gene sequence: CDR1 SGHTA, CDR2 FQGTGA. The CDR3 has 15 residues. Data came from immunoSEQ multiplex PCR; TCRdb stores just in-frame clones and leaves some out. This table has approximately 170,000 clones, approximately 95% appearing once. This chain uses TRBV7-3 with TRBJ1-1; D not resolved. The receptor was derived from a woman aged 55 to 70 with COVID-19, enrolled during active disease. Sequences were obtained from peripheral blood. The CDR3 here is CASSLSTLMNTEAFF. The CDR3 bases are TGTGCCAGCAGCTTATCAACACTAATGAACACTGAAGCTTTCTTT.